This T cell receptor beta chain was retrieved from a study of blood T cell repertoires in COVID-19 (dated by TCRdb to about 2020). Regarding the research as a whole: The collaborator samples originated in the United States, Italy and Spain and spanned the acute and convalescent phases of COVID-19. Deeply sampled blood TCRbeta repertoires from subjects exposed to, actively infected with, or recovered from COVID-19 were included in the dataset. The repertoires were released in a freely available public database intended as a resource for research on the immune response to SARS-CoV-2. A de-identified subject ID, COVID-19 status, age in years and sex were almost always included in the sample metadata. HLA class I and class II types, where available, came from metadata supplied by the sample provider rather than from assay-based typing. Samples came from the ongoing ImmuneRACE study (first 160 participants) plus 1,254 subjects from 6 global collaborators. The material from the prospective study consisted of cDNA or gDNA derived from T cells, B-cell-depleted T cells, or PBMCs. The study at large found these results: The amount of clinical and demographic metadata varied by source and participant and was provided uncurated.

TCRbeta CDR3 regions were amplified from genomic DNA using the immunoSEQ Assay, a bias-controlled multiplex PCR. In the source study's methods: The number of nucleated cells in each sample was estimated by amplification of reference gene primers within the assay. Sequence reads were collapsed and filtered to measure the absolute abundance of every unique TCRbeta CDR3 rearrangement. For each sample, productive Simpson clonality was calculated by taking the square root of Simpson's diversity index across productive rearrangements. The clones in this table, taken by TCRdb from immuneACCESS, are in-frame only. Not every clone is retained; where verified, under half of the shortfall comes from an unresolved V gene, and the cause of the rest is unknown. V, J and clone size are those of that table, while D and trimming were read from the DNA. The sample table lists 120,000 or so clones, roughly nine tenths of them with a count of one. The ten biggest clones cover approximately 8% of the sample.

This clone was seen a single time. Its antigen specificity is not known. No much larger clone is present one base from it, and per-base qualities are unavailable. A second Seattle source provided samples from volunteer blood donors who had recovered from COVID-19. Collaborating institutions collected whole blood in K2EDTA tubes following their own protocols. For TCRbeta analysis, collaborator samples were shipped as frozen whole blood, as isolated PBMCs, or as DNA extracted from either sample type. Looking up the germline V gene yields CDR1 SGDLS and CDR2 YYNGEE. Trimming removed 3 bases from V and 8 bases from J, leaving 14 bases between the germline ends. The CDR3, from cysteine to phenylalanine, totals 13 residues. CDR3 DNA only is kept here, 39 bases in frame from base 1.

This sequence uses TRBV9 and TRBJ1-2, with the D gene uncertain. Source material: peripheral blood. The sequence came from a man between 65 and 85 years old who had recovered from COVID-19. The CDR3 in this case is CASSGHGPGGYTF. The sequence in DNA is TGTGCCAGCAGCGGACACGGACCGGGGGGCTACACCTTC.